This T cell receptor beta chain was sequenced during a study of post-analysis software for immune sequencing data. Findings and caveats of the study: Several TRBV segments, TRBV5-6, TRBV5-1 and TRBV20-1 among them, were found more frequent in patients than controls.

In the case of this clonotype: Its antigen is currently unknown.

Germline V gene sequence: CDR1 SGHTA, CDR2 FQGTGA. The CDR3 runs 16 residues. V was cut by 2 bases and J by 5 bases, with 18 bases left in between. Included in the TCR beta cDNA libraries were unique molecular identifiers. TCRdb analysed the PCR reads with MiXCR anew, one entry per CDR3 protein. Among 750,000 to 900,000 distinct CDR3 sequences listed, 35% to 55% were seen once. The sequence was obtained from a girl aged 10 to 17 with multiple sclerosis. The sample comprised blood. This chain joins TRBV7-3 and TRBJ1-2, with a tentative D call TRBD1 (6 bases). The CDR3 DNA is TGTGCCAGCAGCTTAGAGCCAACAGGGTCCCATTATGGCTACACCTTC. Translation: CASSLEPTGSHYGYTF.